The clone carrying this T cell receptor (beta chain) was seen a single time. Survey-level immunoSEQ v3.0 assays were run. Profiling relied on immunoSEQ multiplex PCR, and the TCRdb table lists in-frame clones only, not all of them. Seen here are tens of thousands of clones, about 96% observed once, and the top ten hold 2% to 3%. This entry belongs to a study of long-term antiretroviral therapy in people with HIV. The V gene lost 3 bases and the J gene lost 0 bases, with 12 bases spanning the gap. Germline assignment: CDR1 MNHNS and CDR2 SASEGT. The CDR3 is 16 amino acids. The chain recombines TRBV6-1 with TRBJ1-5; D unclear. Sequencing used unsorted PBMCs, obtained around 6.6 years after starting antiretroviral therapy. This clonotype was sampled from a man aged 25 to 40 with HIV. The CDR3, as DNA: TGTGCCAGCAGTGAGAGGCAGCTATATAGCAATCAGCCCCAGCATTTT. This codes for CASSERQLYSNQPQHF.